The 27 T cell receptor beta chains below were found in one sample sequenced in a study of blood T cells in healthy people across ages. Combining a sample-barcoded 5' primer with a J-beta primer mix, a second PCR ran for about 7 to 12 cycles. TCRdb re-called the 5' RACE reads through MiXCR, storing one row per CDR3 protein. The sample consists of 1.8 million or so distinct CDR3 sequences, 39% of them appearing once. The source material was blood. The receptors derive from a human donor in good health.

The chain couples TRBV20-1 to TRBJ2-6; D perhaps matches TRBD2 (6 bases). Germline V gene data show CDR1 as DFQATT and CDR2 as SNEGSKA (reference sequence). The germline V and J ends were trimmed by 3 bases and 4 bases, with 13 bases remaining between them. The CDR3 runs to 15 residues. The CDR3 sequence is CSARVRRAGANVLTF. For the CDR3, the DNA is TGCAGTGCTAGGGTTAGGAGGGCCGGGGCCAACGTCCTGACTTTC.

This sequence joins TRBV4-3 and TRBJ2-3; 7 nucleotides agree with TRBD2. V lost 4 bases and J lost 1; bases outside the gene matches: 8. The CDR3 covers 16 residues. Per the germline V gene, CDR1 is LGHNA and CDR2 is YSLEER. The CDR3 sequence: CASSPQAGKGTDTQYF. CDR3 bases: TGCGCCAGCAGCCCTCAAGCGGGGAAGGGCACAGATACGCAGTATTTT.

This chain connects TRBV20-1 to TRBJ1-1; the D is unclear. Germline V gene data show CDR1 as DFQATT and CDR2 as SNEGSKA (reference sequence). This CDR3 contains 13 residues. Trimming took 0 bases from V and 5 from J, leaving 10 bases between them. Here the CDR3 DNA reads TGCAGTGCTAGAGAACCGGTGAGGACTGAAGCTTTCTTT. Protein product: CSAREPVRTEAFF.

The rearrangement uses TRBV6-5 and TRBJ2-4; D is possibly TRBD1 (6 bases). This CDR3 has 15 residues. V was shortened by 6 bases and J by 7 bases, with 19 bases between the two germline ends. From germline, CDR1 is MNHEY and CDR2 SVGAGI. CDR3 DNA sequence: TGTGCCAGCAGCCAGGACAGCCCTTATGGGAACATTCAGTACTTC. Its translation: CASSQDSPYGNIQYF.

This clonotype was counted only a few times. The chain joins TRBV7-9 to TRBJ2-7, with a weak D call TRBD2 (6 bases). The V gene lost 3 bases and the J gene lost 3 bases, with 12 bases spanning the gap. There are 14 residues in the CDR3. Per the germline V gene, CDR1 is SEHNR and CDR2 is FQNEAQ (reference sequence). DNA for the CDR3: TGTGCCAGCAGCTTCCCGGGGGTAGACTACGAGCAGTACTTC. This encodes CASSFPGVDYEQYF.

The genes are TRBV3-1 and TRBJ2-7; D call uncertain. V lost 1 base and J lost 4, with 11 bases in between. CDR3 size: 14 residues. The germline V gene encodes CDR1 LGHDT and CDR2 YNNKEL (reference sequence). The CDR3 region has the DNA TGTGCCAGCAGCCAAGTTCCGAGTCTGTACGAGCAGTACTTC. Amino acid sequence: CASSQVPSLYEQYF.

On this clonotype: One end of the junction does not line up with germline, which may come from a read error. This sequence joins TRBV4-3 and TRBJ2-5; 8 positions agree with TRBD1. Gene TRBJ2-7 matches the end of the DNA better, so the J call may be wrong. The CDR3 covers 15 residues. Germline CDR1 reads LGHNA; CDR2 reads YSLEER. The CDR3 spells CANSQLNRGTYEQYF. The CDR3 nucleotides read TGCGCCAACAGCCAATTGAACAGGGGGACCTACGAGCAGTACTTC.

This clonotype was counted between two and nine times. The V and J genes are TRBV7-2 and TRBJ2-7, with D possibly matching TRBD1 (6 bases). Germline values: CDR1 SGHTA, CDR2 FQGNSA. The germline V and J ends were trimmed by 5 bases and 2 bases, with 19 bases remaining between them. The CDR3 has 16 residues. Here the CDR3 reads CASSIQDSGVPYEQYF. The CDR3 DNA reads as TGTGCCAGCAGCATTCAGGACAGCGGAGTACCCTACGAGCAGTACTTC.

The V call is TRBV25-1, the J call TRBJ2-3; 8 nucleotides agree with TRBD2. The CDR3 has 14 amino acids. Germline lookup yields CDR1 MGHDK and CDR2 SYGVNS. After removal of 4 bases from V and 5 bases from J, the junction contained 5 bases not matched to a gene. CDR3 sequence (DNA): TGTGCCAGCAGTGGGTTCGGGGGGGGAGATACGCAGTATTTT. Encoded protein: CASSGFGGGDTQYF.

V gene TRBV7-9 combines with J gene TRBJ2-5; D not certain. CDR1 SEHNR and CDR2 FQNEAQ come from the germline V gene (reference sequence). The CDR3 length is 15 residues. The ends were cut back, 4 bases at V and 2 bases at J, with 14 bases in the middle. CDR3 sequence reads: CASSSYYGSQETQYF. The CDR3 nucleotides read TGTGCCAGCAGCTCCTATTATGGTTCACAAGAGACCCAGTACTTC. Based on the CDR3 plus reference TRBV7-9 and TRBJ2-5, the full variable domain is DTGVSQNPRHKITKRGQNVTFRCDPISEHNRLYWYRQTLGQGPEFLTYFQNEAQLEKSRLLSDRFSAERPKGSFSTLEIQRTEQGDSAMYLCASSSYYGSQETQYFGPGTRLLVL.

The V gene is TRBV5-5, the J gene TRBJ2-4; perhaps D is TRBD1 or TRBD2 (6 bases each). Matching the DNA end better, TRBJ2-5 makes the J call doubtful. The CDR3 sequence is 16 residues long. CDR1 is SGHKS, CDR2 YYEKEE, per germline (reference sequence). The CDR3 protein is CASSLAIGGGMETQYF. The CDR3 DNA reads as TGTGCCAGCAGCTTGGCCATTGGGGGCGGGATGGAGACCCAGTACTTC.

Only a few counts were recorded for this clonotype. For the CDR3, the DNA is TGTGCCAGCAGCTATCACCCCGGGACACCGGAGGCTGGCTACACCTTC. Its protein product is CASSYHPGTPEAGYTF. J is TRBJ1-2 and V is TRBV9; D perhaps matches TRBD1 (6 bases). The CDR3 runs to 16 residues. V was pared by 4 bases and J by 7 bases, with 23 bases between. Germline V CDR1 and CDR2: SGDLS, YYNGEE. Variable domain in full (rest from reference TRBV9 and TRBJ1-2): DSGVTQTPKHLITATGQRVTLRCSPRSGDLSVYWYQQSLDQGLQFLIQYYNGEERAKGNILERFSAQQFPDLHSELNLSSLELGDSALYFCASSYHPGTPEAGYTFGSGTRLTVV.

Concerning this clonotype itself: At one boundary the junction diverges from the germline segment, which might be a read error. The chain joins TRBV6-2 or TRBV6-3 to TRBJ2-7; D call uncertain. Judging by the DNA end, TRBJ2-4 fits better; the J call may be wrong. The CDR3 extends over 13 amino acids. Germline CDR1 is MNHEY and CDR2 is SVGEGT. In nucleotides, the CDR3 is TGTGCCGGCAGTTACGGCCCGTACGACATTCAGTACTTC. Amino acids: CAGSYGPYDIQYF.

The chain carries TRBV4-2 and TRBJ1-5; D is unresolved. V was cut by 4 bases and J by 3 bases, with 10 bases left in between. The germline V gene encodes CDR1 LGHNA and CDR2 YNFKEQ. CDR3 length: 14 residues. For the CDR3, the DNA is TGTGCCAGCAGCCCGGCTCTTCTCAATCAGCCCCAGCATTTT. It specifies CASSPALLNQPQHF.

This clonotype was found a few times. J is TRBJ1-2 and V is TRBV25-1; no definite D call. V lost 1 base, J lost 4 bases, and 7 bases lay in between. Germline CDR1 and CDR2: MGHDK and SYGVNS. The CDR3 spans 13 residues. The CDR3: CASSEFETYGYTF. The CDR3 DNA is TGTGCCAGCAGTGAATTTGAGACCTATGGCTACACCTTC.

The chain links TRBV7-6 to TRBJ2-1; TRBD1 or TRBD2 may be the D gene (6 bases each). CDR3 length equals 16 residues. The germline V gene encodes CDR1 SGHVS and CDR2 FNYEAQ. Trimming pared 5 bases from V and 0 bases from J, leaving 14 bases between. The CDR3: CASSALGGSSYNEQFF. The CDR3 DNA sequence: TGTGCCAGCAGCGCCTTAGGGGGGAGCTCCTACAATGAGCAGTTCTTC.

The gene calls are TRBV28 and TRBJ2-7; 7 nucleotides match TRBD2. CDR3 length: 14 residues. Germline CDR1 and CDR2: MDHEN and SYDVKM. The V segment lost 7 bases and the J segment 2 bases; nucleotides outside the gene matches: 8. The CDR3 loop reads CASNRASGTYEQYF. Written as DNA, the CDR3 is TGTGCCAGCAACCGGGCTAGCGGAACCTACGAGCAGTACTTC.

Notes on this clonotype: The junction does not match germline at one end; this may be a read error. The rearrangement joins TRBV5-1 to TRBJ1-4; the D is unclear. Germline CDR1 reads SGHRS; CDR2 reads YFSETQ. The CDR3 contains 17 residues. For the CDR3, the DNA is TGCGCCAGCAGCCCGGCGGAGGTCGGGAGACAAAATGAAGAACTGTTTTTT. Translated: CASSPAEVGRQNEELFF.

This rearrangement joins TRBV27 to TRBJ2-1; D may be TRBD1 or TRBD2 (5 bases each). The CDR3 has 14 residues. The ends were cut back, 10 bases at V and 3 bases at J, with 16 bases in the middle. Germline assignment: CDR1 MNHEY and CDR2 SMNVEV (reference sequence). The CDR3 DNA is TGTGCCACTTCCCGGGACCCGGACTACAATGAGCAGTTCTTC. Its translation is CATSRDPDYNEQFF.

The chain employs TRBV15 and TRBJ1-2; no reliable D call. Germline V lookup: CDR1 LNHNV, CDR2 YYDKDF (reference sequence). V lost 5 bases and J lost 8, with 18 bases in between. This CDR3 comprises 14 residues. The CDR3 region has the DNA TGTGCCACCAGCTACGGAAGGGCCTCAGGAGGCTACACCTTC. It translates to CATSYGRASGGYTF.

This clonotype was seen a few times. V is TRBV30 and J is TRBJ1-2, with TRBD1 as a possible D gene (5 bases). The V gene's germline CDR1 is GTSNPN and CDR2 SVGIG (reference sequence). This CDR3 comprises 15 residues. V was shortened by 6 bases and J by 0 bases, with 17 bases between the two germline ends. The CDR3 DNA follows: TGTGCCTGCCCCCTGCGGGGACGACCTAACTATGGCTACACCTTC. Its protein product is CACPLRGRPNYGYTF.

V and J are TRBV9 and TRBJ2-1; no clear D. V was trimmed by 0 bases and J by 4 bases, leaving 8 bases between them. There are 14 residues in the CDR3. Germline lookup yields CDR1 SGDLS and CDR2 YYNGEE. CDR3 coding DNA: TGTGCCAGCAGCGTAGGAGTAGGGTACAATGAGCAGTTCTTC. Its translation: CASSVGVGYNEQFF.

This chain joins TRBV14 and TRBJ1-2; D is unresolved. The germline V and J ends were trimmed by 1 base and 4 bases, with 13 bases remaining between them. Per the germline V gene, CDR1 is SGHDN and CDR2 is FVKESK. This CDR3 is 15 amino acids long. CDR3 amino acids: CASSQAVSSPYGYTF. The DNA of the CDR3 is TGTGCCAGCAGCCAAGCGGTCAGTTCCCCCTATGGCTACACCTTC.

The rearrangement links TRBV5-5 to TRBJ2-1; D might be TRBD2 (6 bases). Germline CDR1 reads SGHKS; CDR2 reads YYEKEE (reference sequence). CDR3 size: 18 residues. Trimming shortened V by 3 bases and J by 7 bases, and 26 bases separated the two germline ends. This CDR3 is CASSSLPRGSGAYNEQFF. In nucleotides, the CDR3 is TGTGCCAGCAGCTCCCTCCCCCGGGGTAGCGGAGCTTATAATGAGCAGTTCTTC.

The chain carries TRBV9 and TRBJ1-6; D not certain. Germline CDR1 and CDR2: SGDLS and YYNGEE. Trimming shortened V by 0 bases and J by 0 bases, and 4 bases separated the two germline ends. There are 15 residues in the CDR3. The CDR3: CASSVVGSYNSPLHF. CDR3 sequence (DNA): TGTGCCAGCAGCGTAGTAGGCTCCTATAATTCACCCCTCCACTTT.

The CDR3 spells CASSLGVGGEYEQYF. Here the CDR3 DNA reads TGTGCCAGCAGCTTAGGGGTAGGGGGGGAGTACGAGCAGTACTTC. The rearrangement joins TRBV11-2 to TRBJ2-4; D is possibly TRBD2 (7 bases). With the DNA end fitting TRBJ2-7 better, the J assignment may be wrong. Per germline, CDR1 SGHAT and CDR2 FQNNGV. The CDR3 has 15 residues.

This chain links TRBV6-2 or TRBV6-3 with TRBJ2-1; D call uncertain. V shed 8 bases and J shed 15 bases, with 23 bases lying between them. The CDR3 spans 13 residues. Germline V gene sequence: CDR1 MNHEY, CDR2 SVGEGT. The CDR3 loop reads CASGPTPPLLSFF. Written as DNA, the CDR3 is TGTGCCAGCGGACCGACCCCTCCCCTCCTTTCGTTCTTC.